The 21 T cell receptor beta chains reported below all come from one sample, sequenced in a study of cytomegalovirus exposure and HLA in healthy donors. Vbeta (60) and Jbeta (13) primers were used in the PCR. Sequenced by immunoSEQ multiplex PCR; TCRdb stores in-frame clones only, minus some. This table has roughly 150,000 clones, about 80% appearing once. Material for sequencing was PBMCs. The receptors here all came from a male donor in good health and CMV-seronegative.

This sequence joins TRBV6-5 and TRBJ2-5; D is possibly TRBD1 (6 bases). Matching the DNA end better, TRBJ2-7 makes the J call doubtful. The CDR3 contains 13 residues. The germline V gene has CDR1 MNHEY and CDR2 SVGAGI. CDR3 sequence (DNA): TGTGCCAGCAGTTCTCAGGGGAGCTACGAGCAGTACTTC. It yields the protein CASSSQGSYEQYF.

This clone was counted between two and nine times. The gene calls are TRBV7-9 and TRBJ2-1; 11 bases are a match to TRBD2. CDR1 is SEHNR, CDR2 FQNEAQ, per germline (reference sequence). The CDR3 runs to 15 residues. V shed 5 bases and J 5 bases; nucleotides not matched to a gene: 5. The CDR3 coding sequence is TGTGCCAGCAGCCCTAGCGGGAGGCCTGACAATGAGCAGTTCTTC. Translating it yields CASSPSGRPDNEQFF.

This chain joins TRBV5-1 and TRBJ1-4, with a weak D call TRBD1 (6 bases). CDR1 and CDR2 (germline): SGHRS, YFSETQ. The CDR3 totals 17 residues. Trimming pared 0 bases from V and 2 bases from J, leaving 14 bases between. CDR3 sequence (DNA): TGCGCCAGCAGCTTGGGAGCAGGGAGGGGGACTAATGAAAAACTGTTTTTT. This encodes CASSLGAGRGTNEKLFF.

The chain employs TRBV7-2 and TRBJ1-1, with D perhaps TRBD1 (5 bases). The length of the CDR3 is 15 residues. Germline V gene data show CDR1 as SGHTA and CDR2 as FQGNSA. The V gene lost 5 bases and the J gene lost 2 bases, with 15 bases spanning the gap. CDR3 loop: CASSAGYIENTEAFF. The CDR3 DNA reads TGTGCCAGCAGCGCAGGGTACATAGAAAACACTGAAGCTTTCTTT.

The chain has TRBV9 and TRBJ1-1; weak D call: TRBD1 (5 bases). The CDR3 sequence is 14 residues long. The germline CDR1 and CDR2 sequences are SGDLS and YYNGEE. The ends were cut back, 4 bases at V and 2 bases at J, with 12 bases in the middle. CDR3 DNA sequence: TGTGCCAGCAGCAACCAGGGATCAAACACTGAAGCTTTCTTT. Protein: CASSNQGSNTEAFF.

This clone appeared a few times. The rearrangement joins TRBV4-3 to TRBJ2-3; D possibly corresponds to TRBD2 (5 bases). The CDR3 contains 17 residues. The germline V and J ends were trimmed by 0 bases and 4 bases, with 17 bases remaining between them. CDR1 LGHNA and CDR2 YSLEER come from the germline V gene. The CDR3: CASSQDDTRVTPDTQYF. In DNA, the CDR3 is TGCGCCAGCAGCCAAGATGATACTAGGGTAACCCCAGATACGCAGTATTTT.

This chain's CDR3 is CASSILTGGGQYF. The CDR3 DNA follows: TGTGCCAGCAGCATCCTTACAGGGGGCGGGCAGTACTTC. The chain recombines TRBV7-2 with TRBJ2-7; 9 bases are a match to TRBD1. The CDR3 loop spans 13 amino acids. J lost 9 bases, V lost 5 bases, and 8 bases had no gene match. CDR1 is SGHTA, CDR2 FQGNSA, per germline. The whole variable domain, filled in from reference TRBV7-2 and TRBJ2-7, reads GAGVSQSPSNKVTEKGKDVELRCDPISGHTALYWYRQSLGQGLEFLIYFQGNSAPDKSGLPSDRFSAERTGGSVSTLTIQRTQQEDSAVYLCASSILTGGGQYFGPGTRLTVT.

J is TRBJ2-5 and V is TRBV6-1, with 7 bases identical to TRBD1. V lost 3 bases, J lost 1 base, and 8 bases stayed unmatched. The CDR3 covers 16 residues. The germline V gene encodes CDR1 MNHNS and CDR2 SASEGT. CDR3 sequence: CASSDRGWFFQETQYF. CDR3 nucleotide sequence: TGTGCCAGCAGTGACAGGGGGTGGTTCTTCCAAGAGACCCAGTACTTC.

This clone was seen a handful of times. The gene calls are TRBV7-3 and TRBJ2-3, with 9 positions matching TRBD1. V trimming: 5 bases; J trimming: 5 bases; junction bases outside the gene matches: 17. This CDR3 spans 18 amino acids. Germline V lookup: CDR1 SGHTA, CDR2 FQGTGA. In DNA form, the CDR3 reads TGTGCCAGCAGCATTAAGGCCCGCACAGGGGGCGATAAAGATACGCAGTATTTT. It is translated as CASSIKARTGGDKDTQYF.

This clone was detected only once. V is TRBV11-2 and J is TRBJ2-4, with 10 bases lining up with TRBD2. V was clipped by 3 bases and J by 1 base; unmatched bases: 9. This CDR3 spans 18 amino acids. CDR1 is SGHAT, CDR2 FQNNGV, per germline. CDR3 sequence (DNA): TGTGCCAGCAGCTTGAGGCTAGCGGGAGATGGGGCCAAAAACATTCAGTACTTC. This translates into CASSLRLAGDGAKNIQYF. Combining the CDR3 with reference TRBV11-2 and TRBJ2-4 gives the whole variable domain EAGVAQSPRYKIIEKRQSVAFWCNPISGHATLYWYQQILGQGPKLLIQFQNNGVVDDSQLPKDRFSAERLKGVDSTLKIQPAKLEDSAVYLCASSLRLAGDGAKNIQYFGAGTRLSVL.

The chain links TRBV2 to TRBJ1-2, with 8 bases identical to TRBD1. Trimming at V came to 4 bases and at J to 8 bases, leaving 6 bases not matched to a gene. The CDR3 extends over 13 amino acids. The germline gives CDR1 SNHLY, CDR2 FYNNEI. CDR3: CASSGTGQEGYTF. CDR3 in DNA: TGTGCCAGCAGTGGGACAGGGCAGGAAGGCTACACCTTC.

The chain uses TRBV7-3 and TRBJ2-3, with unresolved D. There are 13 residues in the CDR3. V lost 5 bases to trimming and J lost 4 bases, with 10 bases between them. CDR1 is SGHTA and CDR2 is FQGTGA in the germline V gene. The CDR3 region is CASSPSVPDTQYF. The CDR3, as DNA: TGTGCCAGCAGCCCATCAGTGCCAGATACGCAGTATTTT.

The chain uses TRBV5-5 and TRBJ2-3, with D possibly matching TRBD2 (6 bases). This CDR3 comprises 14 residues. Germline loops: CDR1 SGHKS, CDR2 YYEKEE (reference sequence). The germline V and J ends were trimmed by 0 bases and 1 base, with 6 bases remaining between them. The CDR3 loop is CASSLGEGTDTQYF. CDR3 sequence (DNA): TGTGCCAGCAGCTTGGGGGAGGGCACAGATACGCAGTATTTT.

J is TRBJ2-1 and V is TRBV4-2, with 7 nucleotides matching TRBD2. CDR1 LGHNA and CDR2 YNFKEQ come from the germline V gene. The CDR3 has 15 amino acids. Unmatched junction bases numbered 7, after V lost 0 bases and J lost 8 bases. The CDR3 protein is CASSQEWAGRDEQFF. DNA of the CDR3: TGTGCCAGCAGCCAAGAGTGGGCAGGGAGGGATGAGCAGTTCTTC.

This CDR3 is CASSPAGDTQYF. CDR3 DNA: TGTGCCAGCAGCCCCGCGGGGGATACGCAGTATTTT. The chain combines TRBV7-9 with TRBJ2-3, with D possibly being TRBD2 (6 bases). The CDR3 is made up of 12 amino acids. V was pared by 5 bases and J by 6 bases, with 9 bases between. Germline V gives CDR1 SEHNR, CDR2 FQNEAQ (reference sequence).

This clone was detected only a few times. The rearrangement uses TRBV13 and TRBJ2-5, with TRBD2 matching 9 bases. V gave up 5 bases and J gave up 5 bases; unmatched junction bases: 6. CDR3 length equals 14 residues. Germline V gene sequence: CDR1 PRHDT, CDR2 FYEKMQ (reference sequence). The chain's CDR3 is CASSPRGGAETQYF. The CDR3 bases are TGTGCCAGCAGCCCGCGGGGGGGTGCGGAGACCCAGTACTTC.

The CDR3 nucleotides are TGCGCCAGCAGCTTGAGGGGACAGATGAACACCGGGGAGCTGTTTTTT. Its translation: CASSLRGQMNTGELFF. This chain connects TRBV5-1 to TRBJ2-2; 7 nucleotides align to TRBD1. The germline CDR1 and CDR2 sequences are SGHRS and YFSETQ. V gave up 1 base and J gave up 1 base; unmatched junction bases: 4. The CDR3 totals 16 residues.

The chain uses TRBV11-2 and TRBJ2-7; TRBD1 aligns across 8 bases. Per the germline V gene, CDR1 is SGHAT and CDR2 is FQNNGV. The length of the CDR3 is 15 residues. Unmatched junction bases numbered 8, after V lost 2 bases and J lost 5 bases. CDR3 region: CASSLRVTGENEQYF. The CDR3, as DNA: TGTGCCAGCAGCTTACGGGTGACAGGGGAAAACGAGCAGTACTTC.

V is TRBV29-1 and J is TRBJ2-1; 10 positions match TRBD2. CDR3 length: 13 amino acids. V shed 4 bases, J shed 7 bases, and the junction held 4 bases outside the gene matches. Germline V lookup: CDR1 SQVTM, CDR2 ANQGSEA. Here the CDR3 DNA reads TGCAGCGTTGTGGGAGCGGGAGGGAATGAGCAGTTCTTC. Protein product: CSVVGAGGNEQFF.

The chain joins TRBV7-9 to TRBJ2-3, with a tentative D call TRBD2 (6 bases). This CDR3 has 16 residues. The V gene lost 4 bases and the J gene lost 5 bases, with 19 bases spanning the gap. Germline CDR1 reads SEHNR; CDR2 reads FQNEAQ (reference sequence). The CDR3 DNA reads TGTGCCAGCAGCTCGAGGCGGGGCCAAAAGGTAGATACGCAGTATTTT. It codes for CASSSRRGQKVDTQYF.

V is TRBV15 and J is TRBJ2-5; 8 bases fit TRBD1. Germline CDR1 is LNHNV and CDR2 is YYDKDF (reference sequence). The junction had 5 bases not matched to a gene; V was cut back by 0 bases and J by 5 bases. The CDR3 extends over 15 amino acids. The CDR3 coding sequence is TGTGCCACCAGCAGAGAGAGAGACAGGGGCGAGACCCAGTACTTC. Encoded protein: CATSRERDRGETQYF.